A single sample is the source of the 21 T cell receptor beta chains below, sequenced in a study of CD8+ T cells in alopecia areata. RNA extraction was followed by reverse transcription into cDNA, which acted as the sequencing template. Data came from immunoSEQ multiplex PCR; TCRdb stores just in-frame clones and leaves some out. This sample has more than 200,000 clones; roughly two thirds occur once, and the top ten carry roughly 1.2%. The sample here was CD4+ T cells sorted from blood, taken at week 0. The source of these receptors is a human donor with alopecia areata.

The rearrangement links TRBV7-3 to TRBJ2-3; D gene ambiguous. Trimming pared 1 base from V and 1 base from J, leaving 3 bases between. Germline CDR1 is SGHTA and CDR2 is FQGTGA. There are 13 residues in the CDR3. In DNA, the CDR3 is TGTGCCAGCAGCTTAAAGGGCACAGATACGCAGTATTTT. This codes for CASSLKGTDTQYF.

The CDR3 is CASSSGDGRGNQPQHF. The CDR3 DNA is TGTGCCAGCAGCTCTGGCGACGGCAGGGGCAATCAGCCCCAGCATTTT. The chain has TRBV4-2 and TRBJ1-5; D perhaps matches TRBD1 (5 bases). The germline V and J ends were trimmed by 5 bases and 2 bases, with 16 bases remaining between them. The V gene's germline CDR1 is LGHNA and CDR2 YNFKEQ. The CDR3 loop spans 16 amino acids.

The chain links TRBV29-1 to TRBJ1-3; perhaps TRBD1 as D (6 bases). The CDR3 spans 14 residues. CDR1 is SQVTM, CDR2 ANQGSEA, per germline. Trimming removed 4 bases at V and 4 bases at J, with 14 bases between. The CDR3 region is CSVVKEDSGNTIYF. In DNA, the CDR3 is TGCAGCGTTGTAAAAGAGGACAGCGGAAACACCATATATTTT.

This clone occurred once. The chain has TRBV29-1 and TRBJ2-6; no clear D gene. Germline-derived CDR1 and CDR2 are SQVTM and ANQGSEA. This CDR3 region has 12 residues. Between the trimmed V and J ends, which lost 6 bases and 4 bases, there was a span of 7 bases. The CDR3 loop is CSVRTGANVLTF. The DNA for the CDR3 is TGCAGCGTCCGCACGGGGGCCAACGTCCTGACTTTC.

V gene TRBV6-5 combines with J gene TRBJ2-1; D is possibly TRBD1 (5 bases). With 5 bases removed from V and 0 bases from J, the gap between germline ends came to 11 bases. There are 15 residues in the CDR3. Germline CDR1 is MNHEY and CDR2 is SVGAGI. The CDR3 DNA reads as TGTGCCAGCAGTCCCCGACAGAACTCCTACAATGAGCAGTTCTTC. Translation: CASSPRQNSYNEQFF.

This chain connects TRBV5-1 to TRBJ2-1, with D uncertain. V was cut by 0 bases and J by 0 bases, with 7 bases left in between. Germline lookup yields CDR1 SGHRS and CDR2 YFSETQ. The length of the CDR3 is 15 residues. CDR3 sequence: CASSLAVRSYNEQFF. CDR3 bases: TGCGCCAGCAGCTTGGCAGTACGCTCCTACAATGAGCAGTTCTTC.

The chain joins TRBV9 to TRBJ2-3; D gene unclear. Per germline, CDR1 SGDLS and CDR2 YYNGEE. Trimming shortened V by 0 bases and J by 6 bases, and 8 bases separated the two germline ends. The CDR3 is 13 amino acids. CDR3 nucleotide sequence: TGTGCCAGCAGCGTAGAATGGTGGGATACGCAGTATTTT. It specifies CASSVEWWDTQYF.

The chain joins TRBV30 to TRBJ2-7; D is perhaps TRBD2 (6 bases). The germline V and J ends were trimmed by 3 bases and 7 bases, with 16 bases remaining between them. CDR1 is GTSNPN, CDR2 SVGIG, per germline (reference sequence). The CDR3 runs to 13 residues. The CDR3 DNA reads TGTGCCTGGAGCGGGGGTTTGGACGGGGAGCAGTACTTC. Translated, it gives CAWSGGLDGEQYF.

With regard to this clone: The sample holds other DNA sequences that translate to the same CDR3. The chain recombines TRBV5-6 with TRBJ2-5; D is perhaps TRBD1 (5 bases). CDR1 and CDR2 from the germline V gene are SGHDT and YYEEEE. Trimming removed 2 bases from V and 1 base from J, with 6 bases in between. The length of the CDR3 is 13 residues. This chain's CDR3 is CASSLGVQETQYF. For the CDR3, the DNA is TGTGCCAGCAGCTTAGGGGTCCAAGAGACCCAGTACTTC.

This chain links TRBV4-2 with TRBJ2-3; D remains unclear. The CDR3 consists of 14 residues. Germline loops: CDR1 LGHNA, CDR2 YNFKEQ. Trimming stripped 1 base from V and 6 bases from J, with 11 bases between. The CDR3 is CASSQVTVTDTQYF. DNA for the CDR3: TGTGCCAGCAGCCAAGTGACGGTAACGGATACGCAGTATTTT.

Only a few counts were recorded for this clone. This chain uses TRBV14 with TRBJ1-1; weak D call: TRBD1 (5 bases). Germline CDR1 SGHDN, CDR2 FVKESK. The CDR3 contains 13 residues. Trimming took 1 base from V and 4 from J, leaving 7 bases between them. The CDR3 reads CASSQVRGTEAFF. The CDR3 DNA reads TGTGCCAGCAGCCAAGTTAGGGGCACTGAAGCTTTCTTT.

This clone has more than one count but fewer than ten. The J gene is TRBJ2-3, the V gene TRBV29-1; 11 nucleotides agree with TRBD2. The CDR3 spans 14 residues. The V and J ends lost 6 bases and 3 bases, in that order; junction bases with no gene match: 5. Germline assignment: CDR1 SQVTM and CDR2 ANQGSEA. CDR3: CSVTLAGVTDTQYF. Written as DNA, the CDR3 is TGCAGCGTCACACTAGCGGGGGTGACAGATACGCAGTATTTT.

The chain joins TRBV7-9 to TRBJ1-4; 7 bases are shared with TRBD1. This CDR3 region has 16 residues. Germline values: CDR1 SEHNR, CDR2 FQNEAQ (reference sequence). V was pared by 3 bases and J by 0 bases, with 4 bases of the junction left unmatched. The CDR3 here is CASSLAGGSTNEKLFF. Here the CDR3 DNA reads TGTGCCAGCAGCTTGGCAGGGGGTTCAACTAATGAAAAACTGTTTTTT.

This chain uses TRBV5-4 with TRBJ2-1, with 8 bases lining up with TRBD1. The CDR3 spans 15 residues. J was trimmed by 6 bases and V by 4 bases; bases with no gene match: 9. Germline lookup yields CDR1 SGHNT and CDR2 YYREEE (reference sequence). CDR3 bases: TGTGCCAGCAGCCCAGCCTCGGGACAGGCCAATGAGCAGTTCTTC. Translated, it gives CASSPASGQANEQFF.

This clone was counted between two and nine times. CDR3 DNA: TGTGCCAGCAGCCAAGATGCCAGGGCGGGGGACTATGGCTACACCTTC. It encodes CASSQDARAGDYGYTF. The chain couples TRBV4-2 to TRBJ1-2; the D gene is possibly TRBD1 (5 bases). The CDR3 spans 16 residues. V was trimmed by 0 bases and J by 3 bases, leaving 14 bases between them. Germline lookup yields CDR1 LGHNA and CDR2 YNFKEQ.

This chain links TRBV4-3 with TRBJ1-1, with a tentative D call TRBD1 (6 bases). Germline V gives CDR1 LGHNA, CDR2 YSLEER. Trimming stripped 3 bases from V and 0 bases from J, with 8 bases between. This CDR3 is 14 amino acids long. The CDR3 DNA is TGCGCCAGCAGCCACGGACAGTTGAACACTGAAGCTTTCTTT. Protein: CASSHGQLNTEAFF.

The sample holds a few counts of this clone. This chain links TRBV29-1 with TRBJ1-2, with unresolved D. CDR1 and CDR2 from the germline V gene are SQVTM and ANQGSEA. The length of the CDR3 is 11 residues. V lost 3 bases to trimming and J lost 5 bases, with 7 bases between them. The CDR3 region is CSVDRPYGYTF. The CDR3 nucleotides are TGCAGCGTTGATCGACCGTATGGCTACACCTTC. The full variable domain, completed using reference TRBV29-1 and TRBJ1-2, is SAVISQKPSRDICQRGTSLTIQCQVDSQVTMMFWYRQQPGQSLTLIATANQGSEATYESGFVIDKFPISRPNLTFSTLTVSNMSPEDSSIYLCSVDRPYGYTFGSGTRLTVV.

This clone has more than one count but fewer than ten. The chain recombines TRBV19 with TRBJ2-3; 9 bases are a match to TRBD1. Germline V gene sequence: CDR1 LNHDA, CDR2 SQIVND (reference sequence). The CDR3 is made up of 16 amino acids. The trim removed 5 bases at V and 4 bases at J, leaving 10 bases unmatched. CDR3: CASSAGTGPMADTQYF. The CDR3 DNA reads as TGTGCCAGTAGTGCAGGGACAGGGCCTATGGCAGATACGCAGTATTTT. Full variable domain (missing parts from reference TRBV19 and TRBJ2-3): DGGITQSPKYLFRKEGQNVTLSCEQNLNHDAMYWYRQDPGQGLRLIYYSQIVNDFQKGDIAEGYSVSREKKESFPLTVTSAQKNPTAFYLCASSAGTGPMADTQYFGPGTRLTVL.

The chain carries TRBV7-3 and TRBJ1-1; the match to TRBD1 covers 7 bases. The CDR3 is 14 residues long. Trimming took 5 bases from V and 1 from J; bases not matched to a gene: 4. The germline CDR1 and CDR2 sequences are SGHTA and FQGTGA. In nucleotides, the CDR3 is TGTGCCAGCAGCACCGGGACAGCGAACACTGAAGCTTTCTTT. Protein sequence: CASSTGTANTEAFF.

This rearrangement joins TRBV2 to TRBJ2-1, with D uncertain. The ends were cut back, 11 bases at V and 0 bases at J, with 11 bases in the middle. The germline V gene encodes CDR1 SNHLY and CDR2 FYNNEI. The CDR3 is 13 amino acids. CDR3 bases: TGTGCCGGAACTACGAGCTCCTACAATGAGCAGTTCTTC. Translating it yields CAGTTSSYNEQFF. The full variable domain, its missing parts supplied by reference TRBV2 and TRBJ2-1, is EPEVTQTPSHQVTQMGQEVILRCVPISNHLYFYWYRQILGQKVEFLVSFYNNEISEKSEIFDDQFSVERPDGSNFTLKIRSTKLEDSAMYFCAGTTSSYNEQFFGPGTRLTVL.

The V gene is TRBV11-1, the J gene TRBJ1-2, with a possible D match to TRBD1 (6 bases). CDR1 and CDR2 from the germline V gene are SGHAT and FQDESV (reference sequence). This CDR3 is built from 15 residues. V lost 5 bases and J lost 4, with 17 bases in between. The CDR3 DNA reads TGTGCCAGCAGCCAACAAGTGACAGGCATCTATGGCTACACCTTC. Translated: CASSQQVTGIYGYTF.